This TCR beta chain was captured in a study of T cells in localized non-small cell lung cancer. TCRdb's table, derived via immunoSEQ multiplex PCR, lists solely in-frame clones and lacks some. The data contain 30,000 to 35,000 clones, 85% to 90% of them seen just once; the ten biggest clones take up under 3%. Overall study findings and caveats: Greater blood T cell density accompanied longer overall survival. Uninvolved adjacent lung had higher T cell clonality than tumor and all other tissues. The appearance of a median approximately 60 of the top 100 tumor clones was seen in adjacent lung.

Germline CDR1 and CDR2: SQVTM and ANQGSEA. CDR3 size: 14 residues. J gave up 6 bases and V 6 bases, and 13 bases lay outside the gene matches. As to this clone: Its specificity is unknown.

Sequences were derived from peripheral blood, sampled before any cancer treatment. The source of this sequence is a female donor aged 60 or older with stage I lung adenocarcinoma. V gene TRBV29-1 combines with J gene TRBJ2-7, with 8 nucleotides matching TRBD1. The CDR3 DNA follows: TGCAGCGTCAAAGAGACAGGGGACACACCCGAGCAGTACTTC. This translates into CSVKETGDTPEQYF.